A single sample gave rise to the 9 T cell receptor beta chains below, sequenced in a study of blood T cell repertoires in COVID-19. Clones were read by immunoSEQ multiplex PCR, and TCRdb kept only the in-frame ones, dropping some. The profile shows over 120,000 clones, approximately 89% of them singletons. Source material: peripheral blood. These receptors came from a human donor in a cohort sampled during active COVID-19.

The chain combines TRBV6-5 with TRBJ1-5; the D is unclear. This CDR3 comprises 14 residues. With 6 bases removed from V and 3 bases from J, the gap between germline ends came to 12 bases. In germline, CDR1 is MNHEY, CDR2 SVGAGI. The CDR3 nucleotides read TGTGCCAGCAGCCCCACTTCTTTCAATCAGCCCCAGCATTTT. This gives the protein CASSPTSFNQPQHF.

The chain links TRBV4-3 to TRBJ1-5, with 8 bases aligning to TRBD1. V was clipped by 0 bases and J by 1 base; unmatched bases: 5. Germline V lookup: CDR1 LGHNA, CDR2 YSLEER. This CDR3 has 17 amino acids. CDR3 sequence (DNA): TGCGCCAGCAGCCAAGATCTTGGGACAGGAAGCAATCAGCCCCAGCATTTT. It encodes CASSQDLGTGSNQPQHF.

The V gene is TRBV6-5, the J gene TRBJ1-1; 9 bases agree with TRBD1. Trimming took 0 bases from V and 1 from J; bases not matched to a gene: 3. Per germline, CDR1 MNHEY and CDR2 SVGAGI. The CDR3 is made up of 16 amino acids. CDR3 sequence: CASSYSTGQGNTEAFF. CDR3 DNA sequence: TGTGCCAGCAGTTACTCCACGGGACAGGGGAACACTGAAGCTTTCTTT.

The chain combines TRBV7-2 with TRBJ1-1, with D perhaps matching TRBD1 (5 bases). The CDR3 extends over 15 amino acids. Germline V gene sequence: CDR1 SGHTA, CDR2 FQGNSA. Trimming removed 1 base from V and 4 bases from J, with 13 bases in between. Here the CDR3 DNA reads TGTGCCAGCAGCTTAGGACGGGTCCAGGGCACTGAAGCTTTCTTT. Residues: CASSLGRVQGTEAFF.

V usage is TRBV6-5 and J usage is TRBJ2-1, with D perhaps TRBD1 (6 bases). Trimming took off 8 bases at V and 8 bases at J, with 19 bases between the two ends. The CDR3 is 14 amino acids. Per the germline V gene, CDR1 is MNHEY and CDR2 is SVGAGI. For the CDR3, the DNA is TGTGCCAGCGCTGGGGGCCCATTCGACGATGAGCAGTTCTTC. The encoded protein is CASAGGPFDDEQFF.

The rearrangement joins TRBV9 to TRBJ1-2, with 9 positions matching TRBD1. The CDR3 has 15 residues. Unmatched junction bases numbered 7, after V lost 3 bases and J lost 4 bases. The germline gives CDR1 SGDLS, CDR2 YYNGEE. The CDR3 spells CASSAGGDRVYGYTF. The DNA for the CDR3 is TGTGCCAGCAGCGCAGGAGGGGACAGGGTCTATGGCTACACCTTC.

The V gene is TRBV7-2, the J gene TRBJ2-1; 11 bases align to TRBD2. Germline V gene lookup returns CDR1 SGHTA and CDR2 FQGNSA. The CDR3 contains 14 residues. Trimming at V came to 5 bases and at J to 13 bases, leaving 10 bases not matched to a gene. CDR3 bases: TGTGCCAGCAGCCTTAGCGGGGGGGCCAATATTCAGTTCTTC. This sequence encodes CASSLSGGANIQFF.

V usage is TRBV5-4 and J usage is TRBJ2-5; D might be TRBD2 (7 bases). The ends were cut back, 0 bases at V and 2 bases at J, with 14 bases in the middle. The CDR3 is 16 residues long. The germline CDR1 and CDR2 sequences are SGHNT and YYREEE (reference sequence). CDR3 region: CASSLDPRGGQETQYF. CDR3 coding DNA: TGTGCCAGCAGCTTGGATCCCAGGGGAGGGCAAGAGACCCAGTACTTC.

The V call is TRBV6-5, the J call TRBJ1-4; a possible D gene is TRBD1 (5 bases). Germline loops: CDR1 MNHEY, CDR2 SVGAGI. The CDR3 is 14 amino acids. V was clipped by 5 bases and J by 0 bases, with 7 bases between them. CDR3 residues: CASSRTPTNEKLFF. CDR3 sequence (DNA): TGTGCCAGCAGTCGGACACCAACTAATGAAAAACTGTTTTTT.